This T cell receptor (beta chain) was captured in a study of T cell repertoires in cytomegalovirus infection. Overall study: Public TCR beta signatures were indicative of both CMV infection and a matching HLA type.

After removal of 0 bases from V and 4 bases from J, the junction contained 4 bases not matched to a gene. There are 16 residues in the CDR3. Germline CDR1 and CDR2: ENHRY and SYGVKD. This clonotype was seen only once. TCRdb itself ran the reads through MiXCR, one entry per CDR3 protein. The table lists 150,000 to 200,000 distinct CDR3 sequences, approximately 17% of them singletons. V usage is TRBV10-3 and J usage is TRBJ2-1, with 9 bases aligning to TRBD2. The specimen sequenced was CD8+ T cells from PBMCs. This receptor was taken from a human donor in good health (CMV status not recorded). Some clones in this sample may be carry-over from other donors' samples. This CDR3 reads CAISESGLAGYNEQFF. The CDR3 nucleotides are TGTGCCATCAGTGAGTCGGGGCTAGCGGGGTACAATGAGCAGTTCTTC.